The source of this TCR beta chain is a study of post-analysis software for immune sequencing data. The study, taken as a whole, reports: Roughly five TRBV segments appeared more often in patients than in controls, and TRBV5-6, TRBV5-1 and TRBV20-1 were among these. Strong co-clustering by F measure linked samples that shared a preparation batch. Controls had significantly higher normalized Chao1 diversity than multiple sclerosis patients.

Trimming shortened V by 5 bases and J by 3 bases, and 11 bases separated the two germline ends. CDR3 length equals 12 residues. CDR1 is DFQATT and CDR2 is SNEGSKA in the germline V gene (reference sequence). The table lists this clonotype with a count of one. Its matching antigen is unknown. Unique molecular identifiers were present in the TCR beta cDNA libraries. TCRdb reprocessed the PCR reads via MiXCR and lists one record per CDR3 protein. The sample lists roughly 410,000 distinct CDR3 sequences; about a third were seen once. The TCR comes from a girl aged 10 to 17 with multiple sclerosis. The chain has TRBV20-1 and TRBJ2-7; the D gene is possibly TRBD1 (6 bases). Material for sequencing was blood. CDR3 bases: TGCAGTGCTGGGGGCCTCTTCTACGAGCAGTACTTC. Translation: CSAGGLFYEQYF.